This T cell receptor beta chain was identified in a study of cytomegalovirus exposure and HLA in healthy donors. Study findings and constraints: Among TCR sequences, most were rare, though some public TCRs appeared in many donors.

The assay was immunoSEQ multiplex PCR, and TCRdb's table has in-frame clones only and misses some. The sample holds over 150,000 clones, approximately 87% seen once. About this clone itself: Its antigen is not identified.

Sequencing used PBMCs. This sequence originates from a woman aged 25 to 39 in good health and CMV-seronegative.

CDR3 in amino acids: CASSPGTAYYGYTF. The CDR3 nucleotides read TGTGCCAGCAGCCCCGGGACAGCCTATTATGGCTACACCTTC. The chain recombines TRBV6-6 with TRBJ1-2; 7 bases line up with TRBD1. The CDR3 is 14 amino acids. V shed 6 bases, J shed 5 bases, and the junction held 9 bases outside the gene matches. Germline loops: CDR1 MNHNY, CDR2 SVGAGI (reference sequence).